The rows below give T cell receptor beta chains drawn from one sample of a study of T cell repertoires in cytomegalovirus infection. TCRdb itself ran the reads through MiXCR, one entry per CDR3 protein. Of over 150,000 distinct CDR3 sequences listed, about a sixth are singletons. Sequencing was carried out using CD8+ T cells from PBMCs. Receptors were obtained from a human donor in good health (CMV status not recorded). Some clones in this sample may be carry-over from other donors' samples. CDR3s include the opening cysteine and the closing phenylalanine or tryptophan. A D gene is named only where the DNA matches it firmly. Clone size is stated in some rows and not others, as once, few, many or a class when expanded.

V gene	clone size	D gene	J gene	CDR3 DNA	CDR3 protein
TRBV7-2	NA	NA	TRBJ2-2	TGTGCCAGCAGCAAACCTCCGGCTACCGGGGAGCTGTTTTTT	CASSKPPATGELFF
TRBV2	NA	TRBD1	TRBJ1-6	TGTGCCAGCAGAGGGGGGGTGGACAGGGTCTATAATTCACCCCTCCACTTT	CASRGGVDRVYNSPLHF
TRBV7-2	many	TRBD1	TRBJ2-3	TGTGCCAGCAGCTACAGGGGGTCGAGCACAGATACGCAGTATTTT	CASSYRGSSTDTQYF
TRBV2	NA	NA	TRBJ1-5	TGTGCCAGCAGTGGAGGGGAGAGCAATCAGCCCCAGCATTTT	CASSGGESNQPQHF
TRBV29-1	few	TRBD1	TRBJ2-1	TGCAGCGTTACCGGGACAGGGCGATACAATGAGCAGTTCTTC	CSVTGTGRYNEQFF
TRBV20-1	few	NA	TRBJ2-7	TGCAGTGCTAGAGATCCAACAGGGTCCTACGAGCAGTACTTC	CSARDPTGSYEQYF
TRBV27	NA	TRBD2	TRBJ2-2	TGTGCCAGCAGTAGCGGGGAGGGCGGGGAGCTGTTTTTT	CASSSGEGGELFF
TRBV7-6	few	NA	TRBJ2-1	TGTGCCAGCAGCTTAGACGGGGTCTACAATGAGCAGTTCTTC	CASSLDGVYNEQFF
TRBV7-9	NA	TRBD2	TRBJ2-4	TGTGCCAGCAGCATAAGCGACCCTCGGGGGGATAAAAACAGTCAGTACTTC	CASSISDPRGDKNSQYF
TRBV7-8	NA	NA	TRBJ2-3	TGTGCCAGCAGCCCTCTGGTAGGGGTAGAAGCAGATACGCAGTATTTT	CASSPLVGVEADTQYF
TRBV30	NA	NA	TRBJ2-7	TGTGCCTGGAGAGGGATCTACGAGCAGTACTTC	CAWRGIYEQYF
TRBV7-9	NA	NA	TRBJ1-3	TGTGCCAGCAGCCCGACAGGATTCTCTGGAAACACCATATATTTT	CASSPTGFSGNTIYF
TRBV6-5	NA	NA	TRBJ2-3	TGTGCCAGCAGACTTGACGGGGCTTCAGATACGCAGTATTTT	CASRLDGASDTQYF
TRBV24-1	NA	NA	TRBJ2-5	TGTGCCACCAGTGATCATATGATAGAGACCCAGTACTTC	CATSDHMIETQYF
TRBV29-1	NA	NA	TRBJ2-1	TGCAGCGTTGGGACAGTCAGAGGGGATTATAATGAGCAGTTCTTC	CSVGTVRGDYNEQFF
TRBV7-9	NA	NA	TRBJ1-2	TGTGCCAGCAGCCCACTTGTCACGGGCTATGGCTACACCTTC	CASSPLVTGYGYTF
TRBV7-3	few	NA	TRBJ2-1	TGTGCCAGCAGCCCAAGGGTGGGGACGAGGTACAATGAGCAGTTCTTC	CASSPRVGTRYNEQFF
TRBV19	NA	NA	TRBJ1-2	TGTGCCAGTAGTATAGGAGGGATTAATGGCTACACCTTC	CASSIGGINGYTF